One sample yielded the 15 T cell receptor beta chains listed below, sequenced in a study of regulatory T cells in long-lasting Graves disease. In building TCR beta libraries, iRepertoire HTBI primers were used together with Arm-PCR of CDR3 regions. MiXCR, applied by TCRdb to the multiplex PCR reads, yields one record per CDR3 protein. Among about 310,000 distinct CDR3 sequences listed, 22% were seen once. Stated time point: persistent/refractory GD, antithyroid drugs over 5 years with positive TRAb. PBMC-derived RNA was used for the TCR library. The sequencing used peripheral blood mononuclear cells (PBMCs), collected when the disease was refractory, from a patient treated with antithyroid drugs. These receptors were obtained from a female donor with Graves disease.

This clonotype has a handful of counts. J is TRBJ2-3 and V is TRBV7-2; tentative D call: TRBD2 (5 bases). V lost 3 bases, J lost 2 bases, and 12 bases lay in between. The germline gives CDR1 SGHTA, CDR2 FQGNSA. This CDR3 region has 15 residues. The CDR3 loop reads CASSFPQAVTDTQYF. CDR3 DNA sequence: TGTGCCAGCAGCTTCCCCCAAGCGGTCACAGATACGCAGTATTTT. Supplemented by reference TRBV7-2 and TRBJ2-3, the full variable domain reads GAGVSQSPSNKVTEKGKDVELRCDPISGHTALYWYRQSLGQGLEFLIYFQGNSAPDKSGLPSDRFSAERTGGSVSTLTIQRTQQEDSAVYLCASSFPQAVTDTQYFGPGTRLTVL.

This clonotype has more than one count but fewer than ten. This sequence joins TRBV18 and TRBJ1-6; TRBD1 is a possible D gene (5 bases). V was clipped by 3 bases and J by 7 bases, with 16 bases between them. Germline CDR1 is KGHSH and CDR2 is LQKENI. This CDR3 is built from 16 residues. The CDR3 loop is CASSPEIGSGNSPLHF. The CDR3 coding sequence is TGTGCCAGCTCACCGGAGATAGGATCAGGGAATTCACCCCTCCACTTT. The full variable domain, completed using reference TRBV18 and TRBJ1-6, is NAGVMQNPRHLVRRRGQEARLRCSPMKGHSHVYWYRQLPEEGLKFMVYLQKENIIDESGMPKERFSAEFPKEGPSILRIQQVVRGDSAAYFCASSPEIGSGNSPLHFGNGTRLTVT.

The chain links TRBV15 to TRBJ1-3; 8 bases fit TRBD1. Trimming cost V 0 bases and J 4 bases; bases outside gene matches: 11. This CDR3 has 18 amino acids. CDR1 and CDR2 from the germline V gene are LNHNV and YYDKDF (reference sequence). CDR3 protein: CATSRDSVPGGAGNTIYF. The CDR3, as DNA: TGTGCCACCAGCAGAGATTCTGTCCCAGGGGGCGCCGGAAACACCATATATTTT.

A few counts support this clonotype. V gene TRBV24-1 combines with J gene TRBJ2-5; the match to TRBD1 covers 8 bases. V lost 9 bases to trimming and J lost 4 bases; unmatched junction nucleotides: 6. The CDR3 loop spans 13 amino acids. Per the germline V gene, CDR1 is KGHDR and CDR2 is SFDVKD. For the CDR3, the DNA is TGTGCCACCTCAATGACAGGGGTAGAGACCCAGTACTTC. This translates into CATSMTGVETQYF.

In this sample, this clonotype turned up a few times. The rearrangement uses TRBV18 and TRBJ2-5; no firm D call. The CDR3 spans 14 residues. V shed 2 bases and J shed 2 bases, with 9 bases lying between them. Germline V gene lookup returns CDR1 KGHSH and CDR2 LQKENI. CDR3: CASSPLDKQETQYF. The CDR3 DNA reads TGTGCCAGCTCACCATTAGACAAGCAAGAGACCCAGTACTTC. The whole variable domain, filled in from reference TRBV18 and TRBJ2-5, reads NAGVMQNPRHLVRRRGQEARLRCSPMKGHSHVYWYRQLPEEGLKFMVYLQKENIIDESGMPKERFSAEFPKEGPSILRIQQVVRGDSAAYFCASSPLDKQETQYFGPGTRLLVL.

Points on this clonotype: One end of the junction varies from germline; a read error may be responsible. The chain couples TRBV7-2 to TRBJ2-7; no clear D. The CDR3 sequence is 14 residues long. From germline, CDR1 is SGHTA and CDR2 FQGNSA. The CDR3 reads CASGLGGNSYEQYF. The DNA for the CDR3 is TGTGCCAGCGGCTTAGGTGGCAACTCCTACGAGCAGTACTTC.

This clonotype was seen a few times. The genes are TRBV7-3 and TRBJ2-1, with 7 bases lining up with TRBD2. CDR3 length: 14 amino acids. Germline trimming cut 5 bases from V and 7 bases from J; bases unmatched to any gene: 8. In germline, CDR1 is SGHTA, CDR2 FQGTGA. In DNA form, the CDR3 reads TGTGCCAGCAGCAGAGGGGCGGGAGATAATGAGCAGTTCTTC. The encoded protein is CASSRGAGDNEQFF.

This rearrangement joins TRBV27 to TRBJ2-1, with D tentatively TRBD1 (6 bases). CDR1 MNHEY and CDR2 SMNVEV come from the germline V gene (reference sequence). This CDR3 comprises 11 residues. The V end was cut by 8 bases, the J end by 8 bases, with 10 bases between. The CDR3 nucleotides read TGTGCCAGCGGGGGCAGCGATGAGCAGTTCTTC. It yields the protein CASGGSDEQFF.

This rearrangement joins TRBV6-1 to TRBJ2-7; D is undetermined. V was clipped by 8 bases and J by 0 bases, with 20 bases between them. Germline CDR1 reads MNHNS; CDR2 reads SASEGT. There are 16 residues in the CDR3. CDR3 residues: CASLLTGADPSYEQYF. The CDR3 DNA reads TGTGCCAGCCTTCTGACCGGCGCTGATCCCTCCTACGAGCAGTACTTC.

This clonotype showed up just a few times. V usage is TRBV30 and J usage is TRBJ1-2; possibly TRBD1 for D (5 bases). The germline V gene has CDR1 GTSNPN and CDR2 SVGIG (reference sequence). The CDR3 sequence is 16 residues long. Trimming cost V 0 bases and J 7 bases, with 21 bases left between them. CDR3 sequence (DNA): TGTGCCTGGAGTGTACCGGGGGGATCTATCGTATCTGGCTACACCTTC. Amino acids: CAWSVPGGSIVSGYTF.

This clonotype came up many times. This chain joins TRBV28 and TRBJ2-5; D not certain. Per germline, CDR1 MDHEN and CDR2 SYDVKM. With 10 bases removed from V and 0 bases from J, the gap between germline ends came to 12 bases. This CDR3 is built from 13 residues. The DNA for the CDR3 is TGTGCCACAAGCCCTCGCTACCAAGAGACCCAGTACTTC. This codes for CATSPRYQETQYF.

As regards this clonotype: Just one base apart from a much larger clone, this may be a read error. The genes are TRBV20-1 and TRBJ2-7, with a tentative D call TRBD2 (5 bases). The CDR3 consists of 14 residues. Germline V CDR1 and CDR2: DFQATT, SNEGSKA (reference sequence). The V end was cut by 4 bases, the J end by 2 bases, with 15 bases between. The CDR3 spells CSANSGQTTYEQYF. The CDR3, as DNA: TGCAGTGCTAACTCGGGCCAGACTACCTACGAGCAGTACTTC.

In its sample, this clonotype was seen a few times. This chain connects TRBV6-1 to TRBJ2-5; tentatively, D is TRBD2 (6 bases). Trimming shortened V by 10 bases and J by 5 bases, and 17 bases separated the two germline ends. CDR1 is MNHNS, CDR2 SASEGT, per germline. CDR3 length: 13 amino acids. The CDR3 bases are TGTGCCACCAACACCGGGACTTATGAGACCCAGTACTTC. Protein product: CATNTGTYETQYF.

This clonotype occurred a few times. This rearrangement joins TRBV28 to TRBJ2-7, with TRBD1 matching 8 bases. Germline CDR1 and CDR2: MDHEN and SYDVKM. Trimming cost V 7 bases and J 6 bases; bases outside gene matches: 8. The CDR3 sequence is 13 residues long. The CDR3 nucleotides read TGTGCCAGCACCTCGAGCAGGGGGCGCGAGCAGTACTTC. Encoded protein: CASTSSRGREQYF.

The chain combines TRBV29-1 with TRBJ2-7, with D unclear. Trimming stripped 0 bases from V and 2 bases from J, with 8 bases between. Germline CDR1 and CDR2: SQVTM and ANQGSEA. The CDR3 spans 13 residues. As DNA, the CDR3 is TGCAGCGTTGAAGATCAAACACCCTACGAGCAGTACTTC. It yields the protein CSVEDQTPYEQYF.